The 18 T cell receptor beta chains reported below all come from one sample, sequenced in a study of T cells in Graves' hyperthyroidism and ophthalmopathy. Authors of the study amplified TCR beta CDR3 regions from RNA transcripts. During a first-round RT-PCR of the TCR CDR3, the HTBI primer set was used. MiXCR was run by TCRdb on the multiplex PCR reads, yielding one entry per CDR3 protein. Here the sample spans about 160,000 distinct CDR3 sequences, less than 10% being singletons. The specimen sequenced was blood. The receptors come from a woman younger than 30 with Graves' hyperthyroidism that later progressed to Graves' ophthalmopathy.

This clonotype was picked up many times. The chain combines TRBV3-1 with TRBJ2-5, with D perhaps matching TRBD1 or TRBD2 (5 bases each). The CDR3 extends over 15 amino acids. Trimming removed 4 bases at V and 2 bases at J, with 14 bases between. The germline gives CDR1 LGHDT, CDR2 YNNKEL (reference sequence). CDR3 nucleotides: TGTGCCAGCAGCCCAAAAGGGACCTTACAAGAGACCCAGTACTTC. Translated: CASSPKGTLQETQYF.

This clonotype appeared many times. The genes are TRBV30 and TRBJ2-7; no clear D gene. CDR1 and CDR2 (germline): GTSNPN, SVGIG (reference sequence). The CDR3 runs to 13 residues. V lost 4 bases, J lost 2 bases, and 12 bases lay in between. CDR3 sequence reads: CAWNSNLAYEQYF. For the CDR3, the DNA is TGTGCCTGGAATTCGAATCTAGCCTACGAGCAGTACTTC.

In its sample, this clonotype was seen many times. The rearrangement uses TRBV3-1 and TRBJ2-3, with D unclear. Germline assignment: CDR1 LGHDT and CDR2 YNNKEL (reference sequence). The CDR3 is made up of 14 amino acids. Trimming took off 0 bases at V and 6 bases at J, with 10 bases between the two ends. For the CDR3, the DNA is TGTGCCAGCAGCCAAGAAGGAGCTTGGGATACGCAGTATTTT. Amino acids: CASSQEGAWDTQYF.

This clonotype was found many times. This rearrangement joins TRBV6-6 to TRBJ1-1; D is unresolved. This CDR3 has 15 amino acids. CDR1 MNHNY and CDR2 SVGAGI come from the germline V gene (reference sequence). V lost 0 bases, J lost 0 bases, and 8 bases lay in between. The CDR3: CASSYSRRMNTEAFF. The CDR3 region has the DNA TGTGCCAGCAGTTACTCGAGGCGGATGAACACTGAAGCTTTCTTT.

This clonotype was recorded many times. This chain connects TRBV9 to TRBJ1-1, with TRBD1 matching 7 bases. Germline V gene lookup returns CDR1 SGDLS and CDR2 YYNGEE. Trimming took 4 bases from V and 1 from J; bases not matched to a gene: 10. This CDR3 has 16 residues. DNA for the CDR3: TGTGCCAGCAGCCCCGTCCCGGGACAGAAGAACACTGAAGCTTTCTTT. Amino acids: CASSPVPGQKNTEAFF.

This clonotype was counted many times. The V call is TRBV4-1, the J call TRBJ2-7; weak D call: TRBD2 (6 bases). Trimming took off 1 base at V and 0 bases at J, with 13 bases between the two ends. Per the germline V gene, CDR1 is MGHRA and CDR2 is YSYEKL. The CDR3 has 16 amino acids. For the CDR3, the DNA is TGCGCCAGCAGCCAAGCAGGAGCGGGTAACTCCTACGAGCAGTACTTC. Translated: CASSQAGAGNSYEQYF.

This clonotype was counted between two and nine times. The chain carries TRBV4-1 and TRBJ1-5; 9 nucleotides match TRBD1. The ends lost 0 bases at V and 6 bases at J; junction bases unmatched: 12. Germline V CDR1 and CDR2: MGHRA, YSYEKL. The CDR3 is 18 residues long. CDR3 nucleotide sequence: TGCGCCAGCAGCCAAGAGGGACAGGGCGGTTTGTCGAGTCAGCCCCAGCATTTT. Its translation: CASSQEGQGGLSSQPQHF.

This clonotype was seen repeatedly, ten times or more. The J gene is TRBJ2-7, the V gene TRBV7-9; D gene ambiguous. The length of the CDR3 is 14 residues. Germline assignment: CDR1 SEHNR and CDR2 FQNEAQ (reference sequence). V lost 0 bases to trimming and J lost 5 bases, with 11 bases between them. The CDR3 DNA is TGTGCCAGCAGCTTAGCTCTCCAGCCCCACGAGCAGTACTTC. Protein: CASSLALQPHEQYF.

This clonotype was counted many times. The J gene is TRBJ2-7, the V gene TRBV20-1; tentative D call: TRBD1 (6 bases). Germline V lookup: CDR1 DFQATT, CDR2 SNEGSKA (reference sequence). This CDR3 contains 14 residues. V dropped 0 bases and J dropped 2 bases, with 11 bases sitting between them. CDR3: CSARDGQKAYEQYF. The CDR3 DNA reads TGCAGTGCTAGAGACGGACAGAAAGCCTACGAGCAGTACTTC.

In this sample, this clonotype turned up many times. The chain combines TRBV2 with TRBJ2-1; no clear D gene. This CDR3 contains 14 residues. V lost 7 bases and J lost 5, with 15 bases in between. Germline CDR1 is SNHLY and CDR2 is FYNNEI. CDR3: CASKWAPGNNEQFF. In DNA, the CDR3 is TGTGCCAGCAAATGGGCCCCCGGCAACAATGAGCAGTTCTTC.

This clonotype showed up many times. CDR3 in amino acids: CASSIAGGPKYEQYF. The CDR3 region has the DNA TGTGCCAGTAGTATAGCGGGAGGGCCTAAATACGAGCAGTACTTC. The chain joins TRBV19 to TRBJ2-7, with 8 bases matching TRBD2. J gave up 4 bases and V 1 base, and 6 bases lay outside the gene matches. Per the germline V gene, CDR1 is LNHDA and CDR2 is SQIVND (reference sequence). This CDR3 comprises 15 residues.

This clonotype was seen ten or more times. The chain employs TRBV2 and TRBJ2-1; D unresolved. The CDR3 has 10 amino acids. Germline loops: CDR1 SNHLY, CDR2 FYNNEI. Trimming cost V 1 base and J 12 bases, with 4 bases left between them. CDR3: CASSEERQFF. CDR3 bases: TGTGCCAGCAGTGAAGAAAGGCAGTTCTTC.

This clonotype has more than one count but fewer than ten. The chain joins TRBV20-1 to TRBJ2-5; 7 bases fit TRBD2. The length of the CDR3 is 15 residues. Germline assignment: CDR1 DFQATT and CDR2 SNEGSKA (reference sequence). After removal of 6 bases from V and 0 bases from J, the junction contained 10 bases not matched to a gene. CDR3 in DNA: TGCAGTGCCAGAAGGCGAGCGGGGAACCAAGAGACCCAGTACTTC. This gives the protein CSARRRAGNQETQYF.

This clonotype was recorded many times. V and J are TRBV27 and TRBJ1-1, with 8 bases matching TRBD1. The CDR3 is 19 residues long. Germline CDR1 and CDR2: MNHEY and SMNVEV (reference sequence). Losses at the gene ends were 4 bases for V and 4 bases for J; bases not matched to a gene: 20. DNA of the CDR3: TGTGCCAGCAGTTGGGCGGGGAACAGGGGGGAATTTAAGTCCACTGAAGCTTTCTTT. It yields the protein CASSWAGNRGEFKSTEAFF.

This clonotype was seen ten or more times. The chain carries TRBV5-1 and TRBJ1-1; a possible D gene is TRBD1 (6 bases). CDR1 is SGHRS and CDR2 is YFSETQ in the germline V gene. This CDR3 has 11 residues. V was cut by 3 bases and J by 8 bases, with 8 bases left in between. CDR3: CASSSGQEAFF. The CDR3 nucleotides read TGCGCCAGCAGCTCTGGACAGGAAGCTTTCTTT.

This clonotype was counted many times. V is TRBV7-6 and J is TRBJ2-5; D is unresolved. The CDR3 spans 11 residues. V lost 3 bases, J lost 5 bases, and 4 bases lay in between. The germline gives CDR1 SGHVS, CDR2 FNYEAQ. CDR3 sequence (DNA): TGTGCCAGCAGCTTTAGGGAGACCCAGTACTTC. Its translation is CASSFRETQYF.

At least ten counts were recorded for this clonotype. The rearrangement joins TRBV5-7 to TRBJ1-2; TRBD1 might be the D (5 bases). TRBV5-7 is reported as an ORF; its role is uncertain. Trimming cost V 1 base and J 6 bases, with 13 bases left between them. The CDR3 has 14 residues. The CDR3 DNA is TGTGCCAGCAGCTTGATAGGGGTTGGAGATGGCTACACCTTC. Translation: CASSLIGVGDGYTF.

The chain combines TRBV5-8 with TRBJ2-1; unclear D gene. CDR3 size: 15 residues. Germline CDR1 and CDR2: SGHTS and YDEGEE. Trimming stripped 4 bases from V and 0 bases from J, with 11 bases between. In DNA form, the CDR3 reads TGTGCCAGCAGCCTGCAGCCTAGCTCCTACAATGAGCAGTTCTTC. This gives the protein CASSLQPSSYNEQFF.